This is a list of T cell receptor beta chains from one sample in a study of blood T cell repertoires in COVID-19. Measured with immunoSEQ multiplex PCR; TCRdb has only the in-frame clones, and not every one. The sample contains 120,000 or so clones, approximately 90% of which appear only once. What was sequenced was peripheral blood. These receptors all stem from a man aged 50-60 years with acute or convalescent COVID-19. CDR3s include the opening cysteine and the closing phenylalanine or tryptophan. Each record gives: clone size, D gene, V gene, J gene, CDR3 protein, CDR3 DNA. D genes are given only for firm matches. Clone size is given for some rows only: seen once, a few or many times, or a class if the clone is expanded.

once	TRBD1	TRBV5-1	TRBJ1-1	CASSSGDRTEAFF	TGCGCCAGCAGCTCGGGGGACAGAACTGAAGCTTTCTTT
.	.	TRBV4-1	TRBJ2-6	CASSPQISGANVLTF	TGCGCCAGCAGCCCACAGATCTCTGGGGCCAACGTCCTGACTTTC
once	.	TRBV7-2	TRBJ2-1	CASSQWPGFGNEQFF	TGTGCCAGCAGCCAGTGGCCAGGGTTTGGGAATGAGCAGTTCTTC
.	.	TRBV5-1	TRBJ1-6	CASSLERGGSPLHF	TGCGCCAGCAGCCTGGAAAGGGGAGGTTCACCCCTCCACTTT
.	TRBD2	TRBV27	TRBJ2-7	CASSLTGLAGPFYEQYF	TGTGCCAGCAGCTTAACGGGACTAGCGGGCCCATTCTACGAGCAGTACTTC
.	.	TRBV27	TRBJ1-5	CASSLGGGVQPQHF	TGTGCCAGCAGTTTAGGGGGGGGAGTGCAGCCCCAGCATTTT
.	TRBD2	TRBV6-1	TRBJ2-3	CASSGFSSGSRDTQYF	TGTGCCAGCAGTGGTTTCTCTAGCGGGAGTAGAGATACGCAGTATTTT
.	.	TRBV6-6	TRBJ1-2	CASSPREDGYTF	TGTGCCAGCAGTCCCCGGGAAGATGGCTACACCTTC
.	.	TRBV5-1	TRBJ1-5	CASSLAELRGNQPQHF	TGCGCCAGCAGCTTGGCCGAACTCCGGGGCAATCAGCCCCAGCATTTT
few	TRBD1	TRBV6-5	TRBJ1-2	CASMARDSGSYGYTF	TGTGCCAGCATGGCCCGGGACAGTGGTTCCTATGGCTACACCTTC
.	.	TRBV15	TRBJ2-5	CATSRGQETQYF	TGTGCCACCAGCCGGGGACAAGAGACCCAGTACTTC
.	.	TRBV6-6	TRBJ1-1	CASSYTGKTEAFF	TGTGCCAGCAGTTACACGGGTAAAACTGAAGCTTTCTTT
.	.	TRBV9	TRBJ1-2	CASSVAGNAYGYTF	TGTGCCAGCAGCGTAGCCGGGAATGCCTATGGCTACACCTTC
.	TRBD1	TRBV7-2	TRBJ1-2	CASSFKLGTGEGYTF	TGTGCCAGCAGCTTCAAATTAGGGACAGGGGAAGGCTACACCTTC
.	.	TRBV4-1	TRBJ1-1	CASSPREGPNTEAFF	TGCGCCAGCAGCCCCCGGGAGGGGCCGAACACTGAAGCTTTCTTT
once	TRBD1	TRBV6-1	TRBJ1-3	CASSEMRTGRANTIYF	TGTGCCAGCAGTGAAATGAGGACAGGGAGGGCAAACACCATATATTTT
.	TRBD2	TRBV7-9	TRBJ2-3	CASSLGTGTSGRAGDTQYF	TGTGCCAGCAGCTTAGGAACCGGGACTAGCGGGAGGGCCGGAGATACGCAGTATTTT
few	.	TRBV5-4	TRBJ2-7	CASSFGRGYEQYF	TGTGCCAGCAGTTTCGGACGGGGCTACGAGCAGTACTTC
.	.	TRBV5-6	TRBJ1-4	CASSFGEKLFF	TGTGCCAGCAGCTTCGGTGAAAAACTGTTTTTT
.	.	TRBV5-1	TRBJ1-2	CASSLAIGGARGYTF	TGCGCCAGCAGCTTGGCCATCGGGGGGGCAAGAGGCTACACCTTC
few	.	TRBV30	TRBJ2-3	CAWSPAGDTQYF	TGTGCCTGGAGCCCCGCCGGAGATACGCAGTATTTT
.	.	TRBV11-2	TRBJ2-1	CASSAYDNIAYNEQFF	TGTGCCAGCAGCGCCTACGACAACATCGCCTACAATGAGCAGTTCTTC
.	.	TRBV7-7	TRBJ2-3	CASSPQGGTDTQYF	TGTGCCAGCAGCCCCCAGGGAGGAACAGATACGCAGTATTTT
.	.	TRBV5-6	TRBJ1-1	CASSLEAGVATEAFF	TGTGCCAGCAGCTTGGAAGCAGGGGTGGCCACTGAAGCTTTCTTT
.	.	TRBV19	TRBJ1-4	CASSWPGTSEEKLFF	TGTGCCAGTAGTTGGCCGGGAACATCGGAAGAAAAACTGTTTTTT
.	.	TRBV19	TRBJ1-5	CASSITGYQHF	TGTGCCAGTAGTATTACGGGGTACCAGCATTTT
.	TRBD1	TRBV6-5	TRBJ2-4	CASIIGRDSKNIQYF	TGTGCCAGCATTATCGGCCGGGACAGTAAAAACATTCAGTACTTC
.	.	TRBV18	TRBJ2-2	CASFGRDTGELFF	TGTGCCAGCTTCGGCAGGGACACCGGGGAGCTGTTTTTT
.	.	TRBV4-1	TRBJ1-1	CASSLKGDRANTEAFF	TGCGCCAGCAGCCTAAAAGGGGATCGGGCGAACACTGAAGCTTTCTTT
.	TRBD1	TRBV18	TRBJ2-7	CASSPQTGGQLYEQYF	TGTGCCAGCTCGCCGCAGACAGGGGGCCAGCTTTACGAGCAGTACTTC
.	.	TRBV21-1	TRBJ2-2	CARGIDRPPELFF	TGTGCCAGGGGCATCGACCGTCCCCCGGAGCTGTTTTTT
.	.	TRBV3-1/TRBV3-2	TRBJ2-7	CASSQGRDSFFWQYF	.
.	.	TRBV6-6	TRBJ1-2	CASSSEDSFYYGYTF	TGTGCCAGCAGTTCGGAGGACAGCTTCTACTATGGCTACACCTTC
.	TRBD1	TRBV24-1	TRBJ2-7	CATSDLRTGGEQYF	TGTGCCACCAGTGATTTGCGAACAGGGGGCGAGCAGTACTTC
.	.	TRBV7-2	TRBJ1-6	CASSLGVSNSPLHF	TGTGCCAGCAGCTTAGGAGTTAGCAATTCACCCCTCCACTTT
.	TRBD1	TRBV6-1	TRBJ2-7	CASSETEPRGQGRPYEQYF	TGTGCCAGCAGTGAAACGGAACCACGGGGACAGGGGCGCCCCTACGAGCAGTACTTC
.	.	TRBV11-3	TRBJ2-3	CASSLSRSTDTQYF	TGTGCCAGCAGCTTATCCAGGAGCACAGATACGCAGTATTTT
.	.	TRBV5-1	TRBJ1-1	CASSQTAGTAEAFF	TGCGCCAGCAGCCAAACAGCGGGGACCGCTGAAGCTTTCTTT
.	TRBD1	TRBV19	TRBJ2-7	CASSIQGVASYEQYF	TGTGCCAGTAGTATTCAGGGGGTGGCCTCCTACGAGCAGTACTTC
.	.	TRBV7-8	TRBJ1-1	CASSSDTYSNTEAFF	TGTGCCAGCAGCTCTGACACGTATTCAAACACTGAAGCTTTCTTT
.	.	TRBV7-8	TRBJ1-1	CASSFVSAEAFF	TGTGCCAGCAGCTTTGTTAGCGCTGAAGCTTTCTTT
once	TRBD1	TRBV5-1	TRBJ1-4	CASSFEPGQVLTNEKLFF	TGCGCCAGCAGCTTTGAGCCGGGACAGGTCCTAACTAATGAAAAACTGTTTTTT
.	.	TRBV19	TRBJ2-2	CASSGPTGELFF	TGTGCCAGTAGTGGCCCCACCGGGGAGCTGTTTTTT
.	TRBD2	TRBV5-1	TRBJ2-7	CASRLAGAYEQYF	TGCGCCAGCAGACTAGCGGGTGCCTACGAGCAGTACTTC
.	TRBD2	TRBV6-2/TRBV6-3	TRBJ2-2	CASSQLAGGKGSGELFF	TGTGCCAGCAGTCAACTAGCGGGAGGCAAAGGGTCCGGGGAGCTGTTTTTT
.	.	TRBV12-3/TRBV12-4	TRBJ1-3	CASSFGGGNTIYF	TGTGCCAGCAGTTTCGGGGGTGGAAACACCATATATTTT
.	TRBD1	TRBV5-4	TRBJ1-2	CASSGRTGGVGYTF	TGTGCCAGCAGCGGAAGGACAGGGGGGGTAGGCTACACCTTC
.	.	TRBV27	TRBJ2-3	CASSFSVLGTDTQYF	TGTGCCAGCAGTTTCTCGGTTTTGGGCACAGATACGCAGTATTTT